One sample yielded the 20 T cell receptor beta chains listed below, sequenced in a study of early T cells in non-severe SARS-CoV-2 infection. TCRdb passed the 5' RACE reads through MiXCR, listing each CDR3 protein once. The sample has around 100,000 distinct CDR3 sequences; approximately 16% are singletons. The material sequenced was whole blood. The source is an adult who was a healthcare worker with PCR-confirmed SARS-CoV-2 infection or an uninfected control (not recorded which).

In its sample, this clonotype was seen a few times. The chain joins TRBV19 to TRBJ1-5, with D possibly matching TRBD1 (5 bases). Trimming stripped 6 bases from V and 3 bases from J, with 18 bases between. The V gene's germline CDR1 is LNHDA and CDR2 SQIVND (reference sequence). This CDR3 has 16 residues. The chain's CDR3 is CASSQRSEDINQPQHF. CDR3 sequence (DNA): TGTGCCAGTAGCCAACGTTCCGAGGACATCAATCAGCCCCAGCATTTT.

About this clonotype: This may be a read error, as it is one base from a much larger clone. J is TRBJ2-7 and V is TRBV6-2 or TRBV6-3, with D maybe TRBD2 (6 bases). The length of the CDR3 is 14 residues. V dropped 4 bases and J dropped 0 bases, with 10 bases sitting between them. Germline loops: CDR1 MNHEY, CDR2 SVGEGT. The CDR3 loop reads CASSLWGDSYEQYF. CDR3 coding DNA: TGTGCCAGCAGTTTGTGGGGGGACTCCTACGAGCAGTACTTC.

The V and J genes are TRBV12-3 or TRBV12-4 and TRBJ2-6, with a weak D call TRBD1 (6 bases). The CDR3 has 15 residues. The ends were cut back, 6 bases at V and 3 bases at J, with 12 bases in the middle. CDR3 residues: CASSPLRGGANVLTF. DNA for the CDR3: TGTGCCAGCAGCCCTCTCAGGGGTGGGGCCAACGTCCTGACTTTC.

The chain is built from TRBV12-3 or TRBV12-4 and TRBJ2-1; D remains ambiguous. The V and J ends lost 3 bases and 0 bases respectively, with 3 bases between them. There are 13 residues in the CDR3. In DNA form, the CDR3 reads TGTGCCAGCAGTTTTCTCTCCTACAATGAGCAGTTCTTC. Encoded protein: CASSFLSYNEQFF.

This clonotype was counted ten times or more. The chain has TRBV6-1 and TRBJ2-6; D unclear. This CDR3 is 15 amino acids long. Trimming removed 3 bases at V and 0 bases at J, with 6 bases between. The germline gives CDR1 MNHNS, CDR2 SASEGT. In DNA form, the CDR3 reads TGTGCCAGCAGTGAGTCAAGCTCTGGGGCCAACGTCCTGACTTTC. This encodes CASSESSSGANVLTF.

In its sample, this clonotype was seen many times. The genes are TRBV24-1 and TRBJ2-1, with 9 bases fitting TRBD1. This CDR3 region has 16 residues. Germline V gene data show CDR1 as KGHDR and CDR2 as SFDVKD. Unmatched junction bases numbered 6, after V lost 2 bases and J lost 5 bases. CDR3 loop: CATSDWGQGANNEQFF. CDR3 DNA: TGTGCCACCAGTGATTGGGGACAGGGAGCGAACAATGAGCAGTTCTTC.

This clonotype showed up just a few times. The rearrangement uses TRBV11-2 and TRBJ2-1, with 7 bases identical to TRBD1. The CDR3 contains 15 residues. Germline V lookup: CDR1 SGHAT, CDR2 FQNNGV. The trim removed 5 bases at V and 5 bases at J, leaving 9 bases unmatched. The CDR3: CASSPRGRSHNEQFF. The CDR3 nucleotides are TGTGCCAGCAGCCCAAGGGGGCGGTCTCACAATGAGCAGTTCTTC.

V and J are TRBV11-2 and TRBJ2-7; 7 bases match TRBD2. The CDR3 has 18 amino acids. With 1 base clipped from V and 4 bases from J, the junction kept 16 bases outside the gene matches. Germline CDR1 and CDR2: SGHAT and FQNNGV. The CDR3 DNA is TGTGCCAGCAGCTTAGCCATCTCTAGCGGACCACCAGGGTACGAGCAGTACTTC. It encodes CASSLAISSGPPGYEQYF. Complete variable domain (other parts from reference TRBV11-2 and TRBJ2-7): EAGVAQSPRYKIIEKRQSVAFWCNPISGHATLYWYQQILGQGPKLLIQFQNNGVVDDSQLPKDRFSAERLKGVDSTLKIQPAKLEDSAVYLCASSLAISSGPPGYEQYFGPGTRLTVT.

This clonotype was found a few times. The chain has TRBV9 and TRBJ2-3; 7 bases fit TRBD2. Trimming cost V 2 bases and J 5 bases; bases outside gene matches: 11. This CDR3 is 16 amino acids long. Per germline, CDR1 SGDLS and CDR2 YYNGEE. CDR3 region: CASSVSMGLTQDTQYF. CDR3 nucleotide sequence: TGTGCCAGCAGCGTCTCTATGGGACTAACCCAAGATACGCAGTATTTT.

This sequence joins TRBV28 and TRBJ2-7; D may be TRBD1 (5 bases). From germline, CDR1 is MDHEN and CDR2 SYDVKM. V was trimmed by 6 bases and J by 0 bases, leaving 15 bases between them. This CDR3 region has 15 residues. CDR3 nucleotides: TGTGCCAGCAGCTATGGGGCACGAAGCTCCTACGAGCAGTACTTC. It yields the protein CASSYGARSSYEQYF.

This clonotype was observed a handful of times. This chain links TRBV18 with TRBJ2-3; TRBD1 might be the D (6 bases). Trimming took 2 bases from V and 0 from J, leaving 9 bases between them. Looked up from germline, CDR1 is KGHSH and CDR2 is LQKENI. The CDR3 is made up of 15 amino acids. As DNA, the CDR3 is TGTGCCAGCTCACCAGGGACAACTAGCACAGATACGCAGTATTTT. Protein product: CASSPGTTSTDTQYF.

The sample holds a few counts of this clonotype. The chain joins TRBV12-3 or TRBV12-4 to TRBJ2-1; 10 nucleotides line up with TRBD1. CDR3 length: 15 amino acids. J was trimmed by 8 bases and V by 6 bases; bases with no gene match: 10. CDR3 DNA: TGTGCCAGCAGCTCCGACAGGGGGCAGGTCTATGAGCAGTTCTTC. Encoded protein: CASSSDRGQVYEQFF.

The J gene is TRBJ2-5, the V gene TRBV29-1, with D possibly being TRBD2 (6 bases). Germline CDR1 reads SQVTM; CDR2 reads ANQGSEA. The CDR3 is made up of 12 amino acids. Trimming took 8 bases from V and 3 from J, leaving 13 bases between them. Here the CDR3 DNA reads TGCAGCTTAACCTCGGGAGAAGAGACCCAGTACTTC. Protein product: CSLTSGEETQYF.

This clonotype turned up a few times. V gene TRBV20-1 combines with J gene TRBJ2-5; 8 bases align to TRBD2. The germline V gene has CDR1 DFQATT and CDR2 SNEGSKA (reference sequence). With V trimmed by 0 bases and J by 5 bases, 8 bases remained unmatched. CDR3 size: 15 residues. The CDR3 DNA reads as TGCAGTGCTAGAGAAGGTAGCGGGATTTTGGAGACCCAGTACTTC. It encodes CSAREGSGILETQYF.

The CDR3 coding sequence is TGCGCCAGCGGTCAGGGGGTAGGAGGCACTGAAGCTTTCTTT. Protein product: CASGQGVGGTEAFF. The chain uses TRBV5-1 and TRBJ1-1; TRBD1 agrees at 7 bases. The CDR3 loop spans 14 amino acids. Trimming took 7 bases from V and 4 from J; bases not matched to a gene: 10. Germline V gene lookup returns CDR1 SGHRS and CDR2 YFSETQ.

This clonotype was seen many times. The chain combines TRBV9 with TRBJ1-6; D remains unclear. This CDR3 spans 16 amino acids. V lost 0 bases and J lost 10, with 17 bases in between. Germline-derived CDR1 and CDR2 are SGDLS and YYNGEE. The CDR3 sequence is CASSVGGGIGGSPLHF. As DNA, the CDR3 is TGTGCCAGCAGCGTAGGAGGAGGGATAGGTGGGTCACCCCTCCACTTT.

This clonotype was found a few times. V gene TRBV6-2 or TRBV6-3 combines with J gene TRBJ1-1, with D maybe TRBD1 (6 bases). V was shortened by 6 bases and J by 3 bases, with 14 bases between the two germline ends. This CDR3 spans 14 amino acids. The germline gives CDR1 MNHEY, CDR2 SVGEGT. In DNA, the CDR3 is TGTGCCAGCAGATCCACAGGGAGTTACACTGAAGCTTTCTTT. Its translation is CASRSTGSYTEAFF.

The table lists this clonotype with many counts. The chain is built from TRBV12-3 or TRBV12-4 and TRBJ1-2; D remains ambiguous. Trimming shortened V by 11 bases and J by 3 bases, and 13 bases separated the two germline ends. The CDR3 covers 12 residues. CDR3 amino acids: CACARTYYGYTF. The CDR3 DNA reads as TGTGCCTGCGCGCGGACTTACTATGGCTACACCTTC.

V usage is TRBV5-6 and J usage is TRBJ1-5; D not certain. The germline gives CDR1 SGHDT, CDR2 YYEEEE. Trimming left V 2 bases short and J 0 bases short, with 9 bases between. The CDR3 consists of 15 residues. This CDR3 is CASSLSFYSNQPQHF. In DNA, the CDR3 is TGTGCCAGCAGCTTATCCTTCTATAGCAATCAGCCCCAGCATTTT. Complete variable domain (other parts from reference TRBV5-6 and TRBJ1-5): DAGVTQSPTHLIKTRGQQVTLRCSPKSGHDTVSWYQQALGQGPQFIFQYYEEEERQRGNFPDRFSGHQFPNYSSELNVNALLLGDSALYLCASSLSFYSNQPQHFGDGTRLSIL.

This clonotype showed up just a few times. This chain uses TRBV7-9 with TRBJ2-1, with D unresolved. The CDR3 contains 14 residues. The V end was cut by 8 bases, the J end by 6 bases, with 17 bases between. CDR1 is SEHNR and CDR2 is FQNEAQ in the germline V gene (reference sequence). CDR3 sequence reads: CASSSVLAGNEQFF. The CDR3 coding sequence is TGTGCCAGCTCCTCGGTCTTGGCAGGCAATGAGCAGTTCTTC. The full variable domain, with the rest looked up from reference TRBV7-9 and TRBJ2-1, is DTGVSQNPRHKITKRGQNVTFRCDPISEHNRLYWYRQTLGQGPEFLTYFQNEAQLEKSRLLSDRFSAERPKGSFSTLEIQRTEQGDSAMYLCASSSVLAGNEQFFGPGTRLTVL.